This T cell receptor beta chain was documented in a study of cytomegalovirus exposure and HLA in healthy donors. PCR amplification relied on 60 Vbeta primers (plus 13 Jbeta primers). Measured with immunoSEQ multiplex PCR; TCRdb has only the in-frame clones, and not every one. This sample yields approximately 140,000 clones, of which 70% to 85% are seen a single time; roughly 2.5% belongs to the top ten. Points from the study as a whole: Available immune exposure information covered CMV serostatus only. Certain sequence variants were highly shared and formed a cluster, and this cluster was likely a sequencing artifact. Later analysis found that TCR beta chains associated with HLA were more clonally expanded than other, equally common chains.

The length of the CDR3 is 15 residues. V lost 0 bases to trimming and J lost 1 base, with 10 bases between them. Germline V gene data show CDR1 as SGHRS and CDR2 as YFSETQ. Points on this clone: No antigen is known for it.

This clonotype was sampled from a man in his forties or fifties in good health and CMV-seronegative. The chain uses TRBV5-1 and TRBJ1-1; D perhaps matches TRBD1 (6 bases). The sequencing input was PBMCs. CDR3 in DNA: TGCGCCAGCAGCTTGGGGGACACCTCGAACACTGAAGCTTTCTTT. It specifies CASSLGDTSNTEAFF.